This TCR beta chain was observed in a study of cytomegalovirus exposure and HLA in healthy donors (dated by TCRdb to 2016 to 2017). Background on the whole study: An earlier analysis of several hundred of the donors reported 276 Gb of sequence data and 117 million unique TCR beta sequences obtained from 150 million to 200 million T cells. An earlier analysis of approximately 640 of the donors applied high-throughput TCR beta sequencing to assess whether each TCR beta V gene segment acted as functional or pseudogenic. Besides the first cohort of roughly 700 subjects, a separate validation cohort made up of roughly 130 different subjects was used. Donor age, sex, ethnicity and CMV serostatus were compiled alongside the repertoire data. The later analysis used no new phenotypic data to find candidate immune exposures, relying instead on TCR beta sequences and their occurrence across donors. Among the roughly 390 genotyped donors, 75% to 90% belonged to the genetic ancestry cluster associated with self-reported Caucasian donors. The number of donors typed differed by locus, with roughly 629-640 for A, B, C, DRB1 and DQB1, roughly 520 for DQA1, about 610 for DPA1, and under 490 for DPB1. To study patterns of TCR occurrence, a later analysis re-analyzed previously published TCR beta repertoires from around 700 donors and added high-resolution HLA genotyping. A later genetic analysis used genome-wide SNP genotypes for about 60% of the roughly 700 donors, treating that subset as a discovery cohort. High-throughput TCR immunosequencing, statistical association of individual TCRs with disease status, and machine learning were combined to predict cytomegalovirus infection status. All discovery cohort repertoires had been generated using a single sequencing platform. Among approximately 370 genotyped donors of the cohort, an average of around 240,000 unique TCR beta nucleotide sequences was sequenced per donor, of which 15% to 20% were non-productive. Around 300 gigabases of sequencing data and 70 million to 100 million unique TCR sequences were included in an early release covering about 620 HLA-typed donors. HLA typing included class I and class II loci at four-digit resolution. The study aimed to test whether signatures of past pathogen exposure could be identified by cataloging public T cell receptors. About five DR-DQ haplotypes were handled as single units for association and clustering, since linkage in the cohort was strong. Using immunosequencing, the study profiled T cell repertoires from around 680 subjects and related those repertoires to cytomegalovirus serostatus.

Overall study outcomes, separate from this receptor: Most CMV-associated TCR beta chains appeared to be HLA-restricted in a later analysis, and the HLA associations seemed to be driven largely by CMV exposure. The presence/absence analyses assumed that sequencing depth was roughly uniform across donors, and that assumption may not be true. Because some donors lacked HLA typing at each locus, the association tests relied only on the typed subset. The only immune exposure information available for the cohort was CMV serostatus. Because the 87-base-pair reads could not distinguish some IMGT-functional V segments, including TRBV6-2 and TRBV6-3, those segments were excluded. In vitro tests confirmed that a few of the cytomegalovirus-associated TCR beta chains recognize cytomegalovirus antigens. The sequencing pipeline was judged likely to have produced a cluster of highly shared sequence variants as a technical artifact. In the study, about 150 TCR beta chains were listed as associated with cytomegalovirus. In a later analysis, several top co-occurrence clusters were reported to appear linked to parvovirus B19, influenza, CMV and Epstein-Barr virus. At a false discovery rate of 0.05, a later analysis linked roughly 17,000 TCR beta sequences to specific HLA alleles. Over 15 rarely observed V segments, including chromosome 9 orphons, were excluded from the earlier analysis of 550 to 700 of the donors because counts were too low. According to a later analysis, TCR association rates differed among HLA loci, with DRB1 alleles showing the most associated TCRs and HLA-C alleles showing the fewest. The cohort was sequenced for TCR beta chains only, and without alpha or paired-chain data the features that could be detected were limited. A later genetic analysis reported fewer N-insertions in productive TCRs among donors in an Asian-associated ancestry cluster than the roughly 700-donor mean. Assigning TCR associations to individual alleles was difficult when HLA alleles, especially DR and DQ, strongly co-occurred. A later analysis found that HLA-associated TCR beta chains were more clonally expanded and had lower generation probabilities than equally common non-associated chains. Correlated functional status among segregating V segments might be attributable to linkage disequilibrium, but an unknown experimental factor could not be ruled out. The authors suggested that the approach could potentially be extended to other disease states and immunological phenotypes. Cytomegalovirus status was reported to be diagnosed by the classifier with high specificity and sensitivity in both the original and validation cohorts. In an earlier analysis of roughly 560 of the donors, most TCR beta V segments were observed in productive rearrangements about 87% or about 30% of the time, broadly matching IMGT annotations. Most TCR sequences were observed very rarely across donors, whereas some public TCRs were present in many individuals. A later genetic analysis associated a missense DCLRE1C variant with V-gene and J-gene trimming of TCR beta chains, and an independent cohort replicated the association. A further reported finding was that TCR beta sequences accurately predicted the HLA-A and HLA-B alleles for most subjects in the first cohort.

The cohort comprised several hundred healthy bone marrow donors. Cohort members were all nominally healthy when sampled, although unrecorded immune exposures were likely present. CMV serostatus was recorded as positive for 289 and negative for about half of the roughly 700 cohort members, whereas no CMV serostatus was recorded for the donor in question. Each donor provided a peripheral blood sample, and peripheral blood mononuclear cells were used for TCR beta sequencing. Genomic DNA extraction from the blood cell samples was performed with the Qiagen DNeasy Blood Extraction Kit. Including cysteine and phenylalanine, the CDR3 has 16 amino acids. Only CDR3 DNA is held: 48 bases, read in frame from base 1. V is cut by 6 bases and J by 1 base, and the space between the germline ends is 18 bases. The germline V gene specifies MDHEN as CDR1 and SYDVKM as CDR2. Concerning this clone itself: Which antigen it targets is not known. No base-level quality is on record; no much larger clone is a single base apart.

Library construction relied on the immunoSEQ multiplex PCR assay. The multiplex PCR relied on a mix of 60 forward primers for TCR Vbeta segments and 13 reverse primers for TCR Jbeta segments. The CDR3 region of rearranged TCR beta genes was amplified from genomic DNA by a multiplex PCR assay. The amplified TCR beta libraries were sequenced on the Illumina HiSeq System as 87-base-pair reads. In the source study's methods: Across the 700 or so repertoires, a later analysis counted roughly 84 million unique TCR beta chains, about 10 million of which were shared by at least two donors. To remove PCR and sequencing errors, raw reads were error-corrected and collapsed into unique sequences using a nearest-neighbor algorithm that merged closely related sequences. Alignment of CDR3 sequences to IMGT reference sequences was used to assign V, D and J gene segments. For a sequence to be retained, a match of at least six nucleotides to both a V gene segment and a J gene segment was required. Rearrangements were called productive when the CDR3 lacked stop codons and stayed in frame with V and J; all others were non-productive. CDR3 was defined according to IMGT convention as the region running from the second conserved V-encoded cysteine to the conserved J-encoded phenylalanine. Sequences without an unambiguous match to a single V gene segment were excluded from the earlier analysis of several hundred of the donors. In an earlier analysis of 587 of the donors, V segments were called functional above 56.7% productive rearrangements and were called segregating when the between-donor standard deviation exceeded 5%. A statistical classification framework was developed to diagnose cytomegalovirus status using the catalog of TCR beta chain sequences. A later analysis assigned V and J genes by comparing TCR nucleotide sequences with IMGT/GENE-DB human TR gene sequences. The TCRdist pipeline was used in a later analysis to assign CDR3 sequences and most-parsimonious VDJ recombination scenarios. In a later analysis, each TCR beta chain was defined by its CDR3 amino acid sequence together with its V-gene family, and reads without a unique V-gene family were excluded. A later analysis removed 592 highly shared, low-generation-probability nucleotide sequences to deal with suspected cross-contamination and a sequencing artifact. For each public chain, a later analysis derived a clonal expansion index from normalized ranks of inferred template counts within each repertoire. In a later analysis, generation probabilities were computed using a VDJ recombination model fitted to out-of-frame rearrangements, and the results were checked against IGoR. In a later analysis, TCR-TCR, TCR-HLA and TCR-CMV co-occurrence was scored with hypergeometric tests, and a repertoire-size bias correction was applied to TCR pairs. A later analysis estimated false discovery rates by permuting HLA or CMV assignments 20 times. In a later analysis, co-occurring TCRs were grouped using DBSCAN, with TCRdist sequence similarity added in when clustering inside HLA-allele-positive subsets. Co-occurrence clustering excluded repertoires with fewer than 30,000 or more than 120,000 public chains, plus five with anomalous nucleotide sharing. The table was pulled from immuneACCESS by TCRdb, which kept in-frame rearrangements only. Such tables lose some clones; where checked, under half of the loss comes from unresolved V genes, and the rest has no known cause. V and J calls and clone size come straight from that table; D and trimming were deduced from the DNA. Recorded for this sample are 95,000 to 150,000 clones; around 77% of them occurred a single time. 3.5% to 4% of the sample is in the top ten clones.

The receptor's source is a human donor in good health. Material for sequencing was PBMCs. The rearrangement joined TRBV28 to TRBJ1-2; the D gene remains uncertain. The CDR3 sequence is CASSRRRGSSNYGYTF. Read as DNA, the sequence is TGTGCCAGCAGCCGCCGGAGAGGTTCCAGTAACTATGGCTACACCTTC.